This record concerns one T cell receptor (beta chain) sequence. The sample originates from a study of shared clonotypes between healthy human individuals. TCRdb's copy holds only in-frame clones and misses some; the assay was immunoSEQ multiplex PCR. Altogether 2 million to 2.5 million clones are present, 80% to 95% being singletons, with the ten largest covering around 0.35%. Germline CDR1 reads SGHRS; CDR2 reads YFSETQ. Trimming shortened V by 2 bases and J by 5 bases, and 11 bases separated the two germline ends. The CDR3 has 14 amino acids. The sample comprised naive CD4+ T cells from PBMCs. Subset in this sample: CD45RA+ positively selected. The gene calls are TRBV5-1 and TRBJ2-1; D gene uncertain. The clonotype was recovered from a young man in good health. Some clones in this sample may be carry-over from other donors' samples. CDR3 loop: CASSFPGRNNEQFF. The CDR3 coding sequence is TGCGCCAGCAGCTTCCCGGGTCGCAACAATGAGCAGTTCTTC. Looking up the rest from reference TRBV5-1 and TRBJ2-1 gives the full variable domain: KAGVTQTPRYLIKTRGQQVTLSCSPISGHRSVSWYQQTPGQGLQFLFEYFSETQRNKGNFPGRFSGRQFSNSRSEMNVSTLELGDSALYLCASSFPGRNNEQFFGPGTRLTVL.